This T cell receptor beta chain was profiled in a study of cytomegalovirus exposure and HLA in healthy donors. About the study: An earlier analysis found around 100 million unique TCR beta sequences from around 180 million T cells.

In regard to this clone: The antigen remains unidentified.

The CDR3 has 13 amino acids. Germline values: CDR1 SQVTM, CDR2 ANQGSEA. The V gene lost 7 bases and the J gene lost 7 bases, with 19 bases spanning the gap. Vbeta (60) and Jbeta (13) primers were used in the PCR. The method was immunoSEQ multiplex PCR; TCRdb's version includes in-frame clones alone and lacks a portion of them. The data contain under 200,000 clones, approximately 81% of them singletons. Findings and limits, study-wide: Rare TCR sequences predominated, though certain public TCRs were found in many donors. The listing of approximately 160 TCR beta chains classed them as cytomegalovirus-associated.

J is TRBJ1-1 and V is TRBV29-1; D call uncertain. The sequence was collected from a man aged 50-59 years in good health and CMV-seronegative. The sample consisted of PBMCs. The CDR3 spells CSASPRGGDEAFF. The CDR3, as DNA: TGCAGCGCCAGTCCTCGTGGCGGCGATGAAGCTTTCTTT.